Below are 5 T cell receptor beta chains sequenced from a single sample in a study of Tregs in tolerant kidney transplant recipients. Here immunoSEQ multiplex PCR was the method, and the copy in TCRdb shows in-frame clones only, minus some. The data hold around 98,000 clones, with approximately 93% observed a single time. Sequencing used CD4+ T cells from blood, obtained before the transplant. The receptors shown here come from a human donor who received a combined kidney and bone marrow transplant.

This clone was observed a few times. V gene TRBV21-1 combines with J gene TRBJ1-1; no check of the table's D call, TRBD1, against the DNA was made. TRBV21-1 is flagged as a pseudogene. The CDR3 is 14 amino acids. The CDR3 DNA reads TGTGCCAGCAGCACATGGACAGTAAACACTGAAGCTTTCTTT. Translation: CASSTWTVNTEAFF.

V and J are TRBV5-1 and TRBJ2-3, with 11 positions matching TRBD1. V lost 7 bases, J lost 4 bases, and 5 bases stayed unmatched. The germline CDR1 and CDR2 sequences are SGHRS and YFSETQ. The CDR3 covers 14 residues. This CDR3 is CASAGTGGSDTQYF. Written as DNA, the CDR3 is TGCGCCAGCGCGGGGACAGGGGGGTCAGATACGCAGTATTTT. Filled out from reference TRBV5-1 and TRBJ2-3, the complete variable domain reads KAGVTQTPRYLIKTRGQQVTLSCSPISGHRSVSWYQQTPGQGLQFLFEYFSETQRNKGNFPGRFSGRQFSNSRSEMNVSTLELGDSALYLCASAGTGGSDTQYFGPGTRLTVL.

This clone was seen once. V usage is TRBV30 and J usage is TRBJ2-1; TRBD2 might be the D (5 bases). CDR1 GTSNPN and CDR2 SVGIG come from the germline V gene (reference sequence). The CDR3 spans 14 residues. Trimming shortened V by 4 bases and J by 3 bases, and 13 bases separated the two germline ends. The CDR3 spells CAWTPRADYNEQFF. The CDR3 DNA reads as TGTGCCTGGACCCCGCGGGCGGACTACAATGAGCAGTTCTTC.

The chain carries TRBV7-2 and TRBJ1-2; 7 bases fit TRBD1. The germline V gene encodes CDR1 SGHTA and CDR2 FQGNSA. CDR3 size: 13 residues. V lost 5 bases, J lost 2 bases, and 2 bases stayed unmatched. In DNA, the CDR3 is TGTGCCAGCAGCAACAGGGGCAACTATGGCTACACCTTC. Protein: CASSNRGNYGYTF.

The chain uses TRBV7-2 and TRBJ2-3; 7 bases are a match to TRBD2. From germline, CDR1 is SGHTA and CDR2 FQGNSA. Unmatched junction bases numbered 4, after V lost 9 bases and J lost 1 base. The CDR3 is 13 amino acids. The CDR3 protein is CARGLAGTDTQYF. The CDR3 nucleotides read TGTGCCAGAGGTCTAGCGGGCACAGATACGCAGTATTTT.